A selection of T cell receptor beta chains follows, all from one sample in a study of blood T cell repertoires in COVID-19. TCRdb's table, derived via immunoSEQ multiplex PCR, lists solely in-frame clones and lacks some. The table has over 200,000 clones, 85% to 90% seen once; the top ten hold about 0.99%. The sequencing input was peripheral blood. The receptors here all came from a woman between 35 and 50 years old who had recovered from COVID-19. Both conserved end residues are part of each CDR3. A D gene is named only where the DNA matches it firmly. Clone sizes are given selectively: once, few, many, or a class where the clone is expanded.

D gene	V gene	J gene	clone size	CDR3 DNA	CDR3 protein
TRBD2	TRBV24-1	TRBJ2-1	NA	TGTGCCACCAGTGATGGCGGGAGGGCCGGCGATGAGCAGTTCTTC	CATSDGGRAGDEQFF
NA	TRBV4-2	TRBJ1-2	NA	TGTGCCAGCAGCCAAGAGGCATCAGGGTACGACTATGGCTACACCTTC	CASSQEASGYDYGYTF
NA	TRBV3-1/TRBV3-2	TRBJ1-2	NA	TGTGCCAGCAACCCCGCGGGGGAGCGAGGTGGCTACACCTTC	CASNPAGERGGYTF
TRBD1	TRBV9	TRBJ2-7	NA	TGTGCCAGCAGCGTAGAAGGGACAGGGCCCTACGAGCAGTACTTC	CASSVEGTGPYEQYF
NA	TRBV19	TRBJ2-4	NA	TGTGCCCCCTCGCGGGACCCCGGGGCCAAAAACATTCAGTACTTC	CAPSRDPGAKNIQYF
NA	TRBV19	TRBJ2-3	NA	TGTGCCAGTAGGGGGGCCTCCACAGATACGCAGTATTTT	CASRGASTDTQYF
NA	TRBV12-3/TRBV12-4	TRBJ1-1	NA	TGTGCCACCGGTCCGAAAGCTTTCTTT	CATGPKAFF
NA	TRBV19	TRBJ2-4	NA	TGTGCCAGTAGGGGCCTAGCCAAAAACATTCAGTACTTC	CASRGLAKNIQYF
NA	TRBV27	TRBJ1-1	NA	TGTGCCAGCAGTATGTCAGTAGGAGTTGGGACTGAAGCTTTCTTT	CASSMSVGVGTEAFF
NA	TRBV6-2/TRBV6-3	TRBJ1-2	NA	TGTGCCAGCAGCCACACTCCGATCCCGAGGGGCTACACCTTC	CASSHTPIPRGYTF
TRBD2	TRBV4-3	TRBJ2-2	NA	TGCGCCAGCAGCCAAGATCCCAGCGGGAGGACCACCGGGGAGCTGTTTTTT	CASSQDPSGRTTGELFF
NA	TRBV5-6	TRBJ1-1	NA	TGTGCCAGCAGCCCCCGCGGGCAGCCGATGAACACTGAAGCTTTCTTT	CASSPRGQPMNTEAFF
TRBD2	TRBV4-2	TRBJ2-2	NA	TGTGCCAGCAGCCCCGAGGCGGGGGGGGCCGGGGAGCTGTTTTTT	CASSPEAGGAGELFF
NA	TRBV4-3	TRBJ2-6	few	TGCGCCAGCAGCCAAGATTTTGGGCGTTCTGGGGCCAACGTCCTGACTTTC	CASSQDFGRSGANVLTF
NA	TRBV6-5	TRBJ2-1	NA	TGTGCCAGCAGACGGACTCTCCCTTCGTCCGATGAGCAGTTCTTC	CASRRTLPSSDEQFF
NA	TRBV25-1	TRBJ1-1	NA	TGTGCCAGCAGGGGGAGGAGCCGACAGAACACTGAAGCTTTCTTT	CASRGRSRQNTEAFF
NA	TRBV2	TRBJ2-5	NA	TGTGCCAGCAGTCGAGAGACCCAGTACTTC	CASSRETQYF
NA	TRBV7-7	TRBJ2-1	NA	TGTGCTAGCAGCTTAAAGGTGCGGGTCGAGCAGTTCTTC	CASSLKVRVEQFF
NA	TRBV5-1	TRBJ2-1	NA	TGCGACCCCCTGAGGGGGTACGGCCACAATGAGCAGTTCTTC	CDPLRGYGHNEQFF
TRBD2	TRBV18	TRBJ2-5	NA	TGTGCCAGCTCACCCTTTGGACTAGCGGGAGGGAACCAAGAGACCCAGTACTTC	CASSPFGLAGGNQETQYF
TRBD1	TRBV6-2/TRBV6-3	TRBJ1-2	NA	TGTGCCAGCAGTCGGGTGACCGGGACAGGGGGCCCAGCTAACTATGGCTACACCTTC	CASSRVTGTGGPANYGYTF
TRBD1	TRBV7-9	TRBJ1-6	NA	TGTGCCAGCAGCATAGCCACCGGGACAGGGGGCCGGTTTTCACCCCTCCACTTT	CASSIATGTGGRFSPLHF
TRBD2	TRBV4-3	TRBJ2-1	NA	TGCGCCAGCAGCGCGACTAGCGGGATGGGTGAGCAGTTCTTC	CASSATSGMGEQFF
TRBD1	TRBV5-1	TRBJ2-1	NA	TGCGCCAGCAGCTTGGAGGGGGCAAACAATGAGCAGTTCTTC	CASSLEGANNEQFF
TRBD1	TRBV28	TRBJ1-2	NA	TGTGCCAGCGACAGGGCCCCTAACTATGGCTACACCTTC	CASDRAPNYGYTF
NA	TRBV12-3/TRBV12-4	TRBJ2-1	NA	TGTGCCAGCAGTGCGGCCTACAATGAGCAGTTCTTC	CASSAAYNEQFF
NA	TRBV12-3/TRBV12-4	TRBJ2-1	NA	TGTGCCAGCAGTTTAATTGAGGAGCAGTTCTTC	CASSLIEEQFF
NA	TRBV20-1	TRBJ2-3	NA	TGCAGTGCAAGCCGGGCAGATACGCAGTATTTT	CSASRADTQYF
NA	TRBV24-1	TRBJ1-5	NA	TGTGCCACCAGTGATTTGGGGGGGGGCCAGCCCCAGCATTTT	CATSDLGGGQPQHF
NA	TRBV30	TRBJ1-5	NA	TGTGCCTGGAGTGTGGGGGGGGGTCAGCCCCAGCATTTT	CAWSVGGGQPQHF
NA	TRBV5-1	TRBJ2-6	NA	TGCGCCAGCAGCCAAAGGGACTGGATGGGGGGAACTGGGGCCAACGTCCTGACTTTC	CASSQRDWMGGTGANVLTF
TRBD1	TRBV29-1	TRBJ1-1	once	TGCAGCCTCAGGGGGCCCCCTAACACTGAAGCTTTCTTT	CSLRGPPNTEAFF
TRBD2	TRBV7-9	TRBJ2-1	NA	TGTGCCAGCAGCTTAGCTGGGGCGGGAGCTCTTTCCTACAATGAGCAGTTCTTC	CASSLAGAGALSYNEQFF
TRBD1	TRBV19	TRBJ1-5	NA	TGTGCCAGTAGCCCGGACAGGGGCGCGTTTAATCAGCCCCAGCATTTT	CASSPDRGAFNQPQHF
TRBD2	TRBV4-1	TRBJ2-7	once	TGCGCCAGCAGCCAAGGACTAGCGGGAGGGCCGTTCGCCTACGAGCAGTACTTC	CASSQGLAGGPFAYEQYF
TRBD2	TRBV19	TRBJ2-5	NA	TGTGCCAGTAGCCCTAGCGGGACCGAGACCCAGTACTTC	CASSPSGTETQYF
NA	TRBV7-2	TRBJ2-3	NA	TGTGCCAGCAGCTCCCGACTAACTTCCACAGATACGCAGTATTTT	CASSSRLTSTDTQYF
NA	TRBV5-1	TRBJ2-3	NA	TGCGCCAGCAGCTTGGCGGGGATGTCCACGCAGTATTTT	CASSLAGMSTQYF
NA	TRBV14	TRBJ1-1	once	TGTGCCAGCAGCCAAGATGGGGGCCTCCCCGGAGCTTTCTTT	CASSQDGGLPGAFF
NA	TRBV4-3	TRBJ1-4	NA	TGCGCCAGCAGCCAATTGGGGGGGCCCGGTGAAAAACTGTTTTTT	CASSQLGGPGEKLFF
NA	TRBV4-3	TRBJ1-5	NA	TGCGCCAGCAGCCAAGGTTGGGCAGGGGCCTCCAATCAGCCCCAGCATTTT	CASSQGWAGASNQPQHF
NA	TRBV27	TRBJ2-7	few	TGTGCCAGCAGCTCAACACAGGGCGACGAGCAGTACTTC	CASSSTQGDEQYF
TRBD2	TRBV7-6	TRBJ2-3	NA	TGTGCCAGCAGCTTAGAAGAGGGGAGGGAGCAGTATTTT	CASSLEEGREQYF
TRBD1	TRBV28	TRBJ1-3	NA	TGTGCCAGCAGTTTGTCCGGACAGGGTGGAAACACCATATATTTT	CASSLSGQGGNTIYF
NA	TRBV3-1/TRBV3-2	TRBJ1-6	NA	TGTGCCAGCAGCCAAGGGCAGGCAAGTTCACCCCTCCACTTT	CASSQGQASSPLHF
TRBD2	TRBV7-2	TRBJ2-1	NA	TGTGCCAGCAGCCGGCCAGCGGGGGGAAGCTCCTACAATGAGCAGTTCTTC	CASSRPAGGSSYNEQFF
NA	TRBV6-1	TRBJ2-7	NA	TGTGCCAGCAGTGACCTCTACGAGCAGTACTTC	CASSDLYEQYF